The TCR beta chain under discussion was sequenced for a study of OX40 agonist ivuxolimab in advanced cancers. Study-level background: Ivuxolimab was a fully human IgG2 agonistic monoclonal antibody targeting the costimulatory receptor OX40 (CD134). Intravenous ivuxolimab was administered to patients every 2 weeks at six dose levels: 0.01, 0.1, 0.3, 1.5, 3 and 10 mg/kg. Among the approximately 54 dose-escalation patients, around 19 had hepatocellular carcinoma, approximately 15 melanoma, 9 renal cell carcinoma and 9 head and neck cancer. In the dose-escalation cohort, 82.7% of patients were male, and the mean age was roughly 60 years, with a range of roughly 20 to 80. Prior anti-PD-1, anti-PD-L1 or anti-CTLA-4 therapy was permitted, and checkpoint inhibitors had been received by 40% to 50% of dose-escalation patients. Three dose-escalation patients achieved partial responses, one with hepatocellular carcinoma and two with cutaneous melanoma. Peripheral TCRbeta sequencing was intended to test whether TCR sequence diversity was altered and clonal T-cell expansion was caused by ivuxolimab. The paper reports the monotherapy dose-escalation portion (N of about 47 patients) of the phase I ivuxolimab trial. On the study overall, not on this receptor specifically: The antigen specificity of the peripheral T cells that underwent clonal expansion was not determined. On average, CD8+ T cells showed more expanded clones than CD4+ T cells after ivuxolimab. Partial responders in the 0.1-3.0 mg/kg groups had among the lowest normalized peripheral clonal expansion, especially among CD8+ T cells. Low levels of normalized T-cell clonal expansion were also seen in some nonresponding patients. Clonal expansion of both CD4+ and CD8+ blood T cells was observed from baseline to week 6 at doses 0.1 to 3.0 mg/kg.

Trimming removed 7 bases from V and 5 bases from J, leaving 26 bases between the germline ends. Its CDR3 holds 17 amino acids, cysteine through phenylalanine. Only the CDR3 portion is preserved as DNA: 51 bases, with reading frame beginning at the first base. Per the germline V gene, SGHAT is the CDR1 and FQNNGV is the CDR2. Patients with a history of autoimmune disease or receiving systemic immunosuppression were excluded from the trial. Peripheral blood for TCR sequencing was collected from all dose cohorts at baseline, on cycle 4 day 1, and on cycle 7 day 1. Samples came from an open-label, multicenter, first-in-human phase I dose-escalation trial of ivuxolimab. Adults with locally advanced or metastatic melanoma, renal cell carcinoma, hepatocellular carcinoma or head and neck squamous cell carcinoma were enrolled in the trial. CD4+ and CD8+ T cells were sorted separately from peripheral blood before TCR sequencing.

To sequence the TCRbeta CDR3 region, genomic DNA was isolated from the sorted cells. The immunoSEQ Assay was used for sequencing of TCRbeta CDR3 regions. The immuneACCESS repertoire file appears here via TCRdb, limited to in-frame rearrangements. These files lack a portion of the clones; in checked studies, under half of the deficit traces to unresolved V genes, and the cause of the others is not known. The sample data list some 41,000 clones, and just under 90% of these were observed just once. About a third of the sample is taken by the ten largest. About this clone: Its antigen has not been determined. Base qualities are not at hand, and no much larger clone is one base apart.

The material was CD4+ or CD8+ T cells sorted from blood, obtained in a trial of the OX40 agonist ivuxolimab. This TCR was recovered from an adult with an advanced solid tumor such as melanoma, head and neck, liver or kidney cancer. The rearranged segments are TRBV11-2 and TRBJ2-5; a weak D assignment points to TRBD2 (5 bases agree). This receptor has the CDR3 CASTLERSPLGWETQYF. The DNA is TGTGCCAGCACCCTAGAGCGGAGTCCCCTGGGATGGGAGACCCAGTACTTC.